This T cell receptor beta chain emerged from a study of blood T cell repertoires in COVID-19. Study background: Specimens from acute and convalescent COVID-19 originated in the United States, Italy and Spain.

Germline CDR1 WNHNN, CDR2 SYGVQD (reference sequence). This CDR3 has 14 amino acids. Trimming pared 4 bases from V and 0 bases from J, leaving 7 bases between. Everyone who took part was roughly 18 to 89 years old, and they came from 24 US areas. Participant reports of clinical history set cohort assignment. How the authors handled the data: Estimation of nucleated cell counts was performed using reference gene primer amplification. Assay used: immunoSEQ multiplex PCR; TCRdb lists only in-frame clones, some missing. V, J and clone size derive from that table, while D and trimming were established from the DNA sequence. The table has a few hundred thousand clones, 90% seen once.

The gene calls are TRBV10-1 and TRBJ1-3; D remains unclear. Specimen: PBMCs or T cells enriched from blood (not recorded which). The source is a young woman with acute COVID-19. CDR3 residues: CASSGASSGNTIYF. The CDR3 region has the DNA TGCGCCAGCAGTGGGGCCTCCTCTGGAAACACCATATATTTT.